This TCR beta chain was sequenced for a study of T cell responses to AZD1222 COVID-19 vaccine. There are a few counts of this clone. Data came from immunoSEQ multiplex PCR; TCRdb stores just in-frame clones and leaves some out. This table has about 120,000 clones, less than 95% appearing once. Germline loops: CDR1 SGHVS, CDR2 FQNEAQ. V lost 5 bases, J lost 6 bases, and 6 bases stayed unmatched. The CDR3 has 15 residues. J is TRBJ1-6 and V is TRBV7-8; 8 positions agree with TRBD1. This TCR derives from an adult in good health. Sequencing used peripheral blood, obtained on day 0 of AZD1222 vaccination. The CDR3 DNA reads TGTGCCAGCAGCCAACAGGGGGTGGTTAATTCACCCCTCCACTTT. Its protein product is CASSQQGVVNSPLHF.